This note documents a single T cell receptor beta chain sequence. Clinical histories supplied by participants themselves formed the basis of cohort assignment. This entry comes from a study of blood T cell repertoires in COVID-19. In the study overall: Spain, Italy and the United States supplied samples that represented acute and convalescent COVID-19. T cells, B-cell-depleted T cells, or PBMCs supplied cDNA or gDNA.

Generated by immunoSEQ multiplex PCR, the TCRdb table keeps only in-frame clones and is missing some. Here the sample spans some 250,000 clones, roughly 86% being singletons. Germline V gene lookup returns CDR1 SQVTM and CDR2 ANQGSEA. The CDR3 covers 14 residues. V trimming: 6 bases; J trimming: 5 bases; junction bases outside the gene matches: 11. Sequencing was carried out using PBMCs or T cells enriched from blood (not recorded which). The chain carries TRBV29-1 and TRBJ2-7; 9 bases map to TRBD1. This TCR came from a woman under 40 with acute COVID-19. Here the CDR3 reads CSVANRGLRDEQYF. The CDR3, as DNA: TGCAGCGTCGCCAACAGGGGGCTGAGGGACGAGCAGTACTTC.